The T cell receptor beta chain described here comes from a study of cytomegalovirus exposure and HLA in healthy donors. PCR amplification relied on 60 Vbeta primers (plus 13 Jbeta primers). Authors' analysis steps: Unique TCR beta chains numbered roughly 80 million in a later analysis, with around 10 million shared. Generated by immunoSEQ multiplex PCR, the TCRdb table keeps only in-frame clones and is missing some. V, J and clone size are those of that table, while D and trimming were read from the DNA. The table has 150,000 or so clones, roughly 78% seen once. Donors counted as nominally healthy when sampled, yet unrecorded immune exposures were likely. The sample comprised PBMCs. This TCR was sampled from a man aged 40-49 years in good health and CMV-seropositive.

The CDR3 nucleotides read TGTGCCAGCAGTGAAGCGTGGACAGGGGGCTTAGAGGGCTACACCTTC. Residues: CASSEAWTGGLEGYTF. The chain has TRBV6-1 and TRBJ1-2; 11 nucleotides align to TRBD1. CDR3 length equals 16 residues. V trimming: 0 bases; J trimming: 8 bases; junction bases outside the gene matches: 8. Germline CDR1 is MNHNS and CDR2 is SASEGT.